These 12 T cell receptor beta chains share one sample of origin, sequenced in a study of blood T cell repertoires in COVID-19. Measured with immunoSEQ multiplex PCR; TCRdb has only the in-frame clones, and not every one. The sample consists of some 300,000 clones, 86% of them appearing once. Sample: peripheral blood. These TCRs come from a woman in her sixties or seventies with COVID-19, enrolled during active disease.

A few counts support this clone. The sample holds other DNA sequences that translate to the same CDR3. The CDR3: CASSLAGTYEQYF. CDR3 nucleotides: TGCGCCAGCAGCTTGGCCGGTACCTACGAGCAGTACTTC. This sequence joins TRBV5-1 and TRBJ2-7; D is uncertain. Germline CDR1 and CDR2: SGHRS and YFSETQ. CDR3 length: 13 residues. The V and J ends lost 0 bases and 2 bases respectively, with 6 bases between them.

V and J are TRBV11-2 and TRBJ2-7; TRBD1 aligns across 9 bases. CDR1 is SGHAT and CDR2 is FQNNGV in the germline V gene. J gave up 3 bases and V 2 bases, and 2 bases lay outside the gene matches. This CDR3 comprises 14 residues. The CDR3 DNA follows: TGTGCCAGCAGCTTAACAGGGGGCATCTACGAGCAGTACTTC. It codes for CASSLTGGIYEQYF.

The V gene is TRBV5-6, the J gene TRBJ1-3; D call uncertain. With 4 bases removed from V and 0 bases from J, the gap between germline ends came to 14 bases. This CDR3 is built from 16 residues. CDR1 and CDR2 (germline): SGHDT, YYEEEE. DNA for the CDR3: TGTGCCAGCAGCCGTCGACGGAGCCCCTCTGGAAACACCATATATTTT. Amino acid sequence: CASSRRRSPSGNTIYF. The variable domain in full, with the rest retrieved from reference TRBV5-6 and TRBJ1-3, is DAGVTQSPTHLIKTRGQQVTLRCSPKSGHDTVSWYQQALGQGPQFIFQYYEEEERQRGNFPDRFSGHQFPNYSSELNVNALLLGDSALYLCASSRRRSPSGNTIYFGEGSWLTVV.

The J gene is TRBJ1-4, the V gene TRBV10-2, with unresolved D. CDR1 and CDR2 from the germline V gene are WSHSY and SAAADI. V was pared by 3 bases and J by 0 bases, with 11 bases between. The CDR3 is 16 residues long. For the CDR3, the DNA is TGCGCCAGCAGTGAAAACAGCCCTTCAACTAATGAAAAACTGTTTTTT. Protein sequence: CASSENSPSTNEKLFF.

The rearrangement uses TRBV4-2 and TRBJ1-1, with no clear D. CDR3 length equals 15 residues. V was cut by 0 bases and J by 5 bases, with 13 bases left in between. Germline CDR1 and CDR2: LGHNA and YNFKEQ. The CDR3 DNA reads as TGTGCCAGCAGCCAAGAATGGGAGCGGAGGACTGAAGCTTTCTTT. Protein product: CASSQEWERRTEAFF.

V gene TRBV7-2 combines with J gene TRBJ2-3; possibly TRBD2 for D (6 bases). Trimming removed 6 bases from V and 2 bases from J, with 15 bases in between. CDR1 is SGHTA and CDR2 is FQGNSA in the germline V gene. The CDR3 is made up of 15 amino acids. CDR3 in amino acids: CASRHDAGSTDTQYF. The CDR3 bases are TGTGCCAGCAGGCACGACGCGGGGTCCACAGATACGCAGTATTTT.

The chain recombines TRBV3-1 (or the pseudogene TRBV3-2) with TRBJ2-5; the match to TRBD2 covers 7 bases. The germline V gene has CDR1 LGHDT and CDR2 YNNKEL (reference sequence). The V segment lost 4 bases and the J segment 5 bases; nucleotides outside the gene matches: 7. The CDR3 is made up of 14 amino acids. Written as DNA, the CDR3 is TGTGCCAGCAGCCCCCTGGGGGGGTCGGAGACCCAGTACTTC. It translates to CASSPLGGSETQYF.

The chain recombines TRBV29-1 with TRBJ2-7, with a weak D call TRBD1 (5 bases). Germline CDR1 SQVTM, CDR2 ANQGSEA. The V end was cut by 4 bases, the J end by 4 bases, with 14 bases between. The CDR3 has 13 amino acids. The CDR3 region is CSVVETVGYEQYF. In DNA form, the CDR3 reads TGCAGCGTTGTGGAGACAGTCGGGTACGAGCAGTACTTC.

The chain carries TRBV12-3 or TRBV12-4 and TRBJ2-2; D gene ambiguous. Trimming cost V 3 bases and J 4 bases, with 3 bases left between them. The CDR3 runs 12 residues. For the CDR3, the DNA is TGTGCCAGCAGTTTCGGCACCGGGGAGCTGTTTTTT. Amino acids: CASSFGTGELFF.

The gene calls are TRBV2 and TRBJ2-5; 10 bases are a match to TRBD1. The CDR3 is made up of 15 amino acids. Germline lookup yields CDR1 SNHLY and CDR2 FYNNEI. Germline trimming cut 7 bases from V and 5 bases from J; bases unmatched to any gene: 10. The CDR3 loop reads CASTDPTGGRETQYF. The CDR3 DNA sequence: TGTGCCAGCACTGATCCGACAGGGGGCCGGGAGACCCAGTACTTC.

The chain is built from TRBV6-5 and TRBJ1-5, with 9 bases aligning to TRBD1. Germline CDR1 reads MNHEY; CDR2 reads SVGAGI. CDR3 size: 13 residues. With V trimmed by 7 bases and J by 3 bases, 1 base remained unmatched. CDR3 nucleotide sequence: TGTGCCAGCAACAGGGGGCCCAATCAGCCCCAGCATTTT. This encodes CASNRGPNQPQHF.

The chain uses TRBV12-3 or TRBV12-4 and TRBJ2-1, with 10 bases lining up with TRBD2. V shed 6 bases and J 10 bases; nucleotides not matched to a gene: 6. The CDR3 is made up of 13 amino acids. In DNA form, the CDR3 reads TGTGCCAGCAGGAGAGCGGGGGGGCAAGAGCAGTTCTTC. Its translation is CASRRAGGQEQFF.